A single sample gave rise to the 11 T cell receptor beta chains below, sequenced in a study of T cells in Graves' hyperthyroidism and ophthalmopathy. It was RNA transcripts that yielded the amplified TCR beta CDR3 regions. RT-PCR in the first round (using the HTBI primer set) targeted the TCR CDR3. TCRdb ran MiXCR on the multiplex PCR reads and lists one entry per CDR3 protein. The top ten clones hold approximately 5.3% of a sample with about 400,000 distinct CDR3 sequences, about 13% of them seen once. Sequencing was carried out using blood. The receptor source for this set is a young woman with Graves' hyperthyroidism.

This clonotype appeared many times. The chain has TRBV20-1 and TRBJ1-1; D may be TRBD1 (5 bases). V lost 4 bases to trimming and J lost 3 bases, with 15 bases between them. Germline lookup yields CDR1 DFQATT and CDR2 SNEGSKA (reference sequence). This CDR3 spans 14 amino acids. DNA for the CDR3: TGCAGTGCTAAGGGGTCGGGAGGACACACTGAAGCTTTCTTT. This translates into CSAKGSGGHTEAFF.

This clonotype was counted many times. The CDR3 here is CASSSSASGRAGEQYF. CDR3 DNA: TGTGCCAGCAGTTCGTCGGCTAGCGGGAGGGCGGGAGAGCAGTACTTC. This chain uses TRBV12-3 or TRBV12-4 with TRBJ2-7, with TRBD2 matching 12 bases. This CDR3 region has 16 residues. V lost 4 bases, J lost 7 bases, and 11 bases stayed unmatched.

V usage is TRBV10-3 and J usage is TRBJ2-3; the match to TRBD1 covers 7 bases. From germline, CDR1 is ENHRY and CDR2 SYGVKD. The CDR3 runs to 15 residues. After removal of 7 bases from V and 1 base from J, the junction contained 8 bases not matched to a gene. The CDR3 region is CAITQGTVGTDTQYF. The CDR3 region has the DNA TGTGCCATCACTCAAGGGACAGTTGGCACAGATACGCAGTATTTT.

In its sample, this clonotype was seen many times. CDR3 DNA: TGTGCCATCATGAGTGGGCTTTACAATGAGCAGTTCTTC. Protein: CAIMSGLYNEQFF. The genes are TRBV10-3 and TRBJ2-1; D remains unclear. Germline loops: CDR1 ENHRY, CDR2 SYGVKD. The CDR3 is 13 amino acids. Trimming shortened V by 7 bases and J by 4 bases, and 11 bases separated the two germline ends.

Many counts were recorded for this clonotype. This sequence joins TRBV2 and TRBJ2-3; 8 nucleotides agree with TRBD2. CDR3 length: 16 amino acids. J was trimmed by 4 bases and V by 8 bases; bases with no gene match: 14. Per the germline V gene, CDR1 is SNHLY and CDR2 is FYNNEI. This chain's CDR3 is CASAIRGAGVADTQYF. CDR3 bases: TGTGCCAGCGCTATTAGGGGAGCGGGAGTGGCAGATACGCAGTATTTT.

This clonotype was recorded at least ten times. Since a much larger clone is just one base distant, this may be a read error. V gene TRBV28 combines with J gene TRBJ2-7; D uncertain. Trimming pared 6 bases from V and 3 bases from J, leaving 3 bases between. Germline CDR1 is MDHEN and CDR2 is SYDVKM. This CDR3 has 10 amino acids. CDR3 coding DNA: TGTGCCAGCAGCGTCTACGAGCAGTACTTC. This translates into CASSVYEQYF.

This clonotype showed up just a few times. The J gene is TRBJ2-2, the V gene TRBV7-6; possible D gene TRBD2, 6 bases. The CDR3 sequence is 17 residues long. The V and J ends lost 1 base and 1 base respectively, with 13 bases between them. Germline CDR1 SGHVS, CDR2 FNYEAQ. CDR3 DNA sequence: TGTGCCAGCAGCTTAGTTCTTGGCGGGGTGAACACCGGGGAGCTGTTTTTT. It is translated as CASSLVLGGVNTGELFF.

There are a few counts of this clonotype. The chain recombines TRBV25-1 with TRBJ1-1; 11 positions agree with TRBD1. The trim removed 1 base at V and 6 bases at J, leaving 7 bases unmatched. Germline V CDR1 and CDR2: MGHDK, SYGVNS. There are 16 residues in the CDR3. The CDR3, as DNA: TGTGCCAGCAGTGAATCCCTCGGACAGGGGGCCCCTGAAGCTTTCTTT. This gives the protein CASSESLGQGAPEAFF.

This clonotype came up many times. The chain links TRBV12-3 or TRBV12-4 to TRBJ2-1, with 11 bases that match TRBD2. V dropped 4 bases and J dropped 0; count of bases not matched to a gene: 2. The CDR3 covers 16 residues. CDR3 coding DNA: TGTGCCAGCAGTTCCGGGACTAGCGGCTCCTACAATGAGCAGTTCTTC. It codes for CASSSGTSGSYNEQFF.

This clonotype was detected a few times. The chain recombines TRBV30 with TRBJ2-3; D uncertain. This CDR3 is built from 15 residues. Germline assignment: CDR1 GTSNPN and CDR2 SVGIG (reference sequence). Trimming shortened V by 1 base and J by 8 bases, and 19 bases separated the two germline ends. The CDR3, as DNA: TGTGCCTGGAGTGCACAAATGGGATTTCAGAGTACGCAGTATTTT. It yields the protein CAWSAQMGFQSTQYF.

This clonotype was observed at least ten times. The chain carries TRBV20-1 and TRBJ2-5, with D perhaps assigned TRBD1 or TRBD2 (5 bases each). The CDR3 contains 14 residues. Germline CDR1 and CDR2: DFQATT and SNEGSKA (reference sequence). V was pared by 5 bases and J by 2 bases, with 15 bases between. CDR3 nucleotides: TGCAGTGCTGCAAAGGGACGGCGACAAGAGACCCAGTACTTC. Translated, it gives CSAAKGRRQETQYF.